Given below is one TCR beta chain in context. The CDR3 runs to 16 residues. Trimming took 4 bases from V and 7 from J, leaving 20 bases between them. Germline V gives CDR1 SGHNT, CDR2 YYREEE (reference sequence). Authors' processing steps: Scientists estimated how many nucleated cells there were by amplifying reference gene primers. Here immunoSEQ multiplex PCR was the method, and the copy in TCRdb shows in-frame clones only, minus some. V and J calls and clone size are copied from that table; D and trimming were computed from the DNA. The table has 200,000 to 250,000 clones, 92% seen once; the top ten hold approximately 1.2%. This specimen belongs to a study of blood T cell repertoires in COVID-19. In the study overall: There were acute and convalescent COVID-19 samples, and they came from the United States, Italy and Spain. From T cells, B-cell-depleted T cells, or PBMCs came the material, which was cDNA or gDNA.

This chain uses TRBV5-4 with TRBJ1-4; D is possibly TRBD1 (6 bases). The sample was peripheral blood. The receptor was isolated from a man aged 30-40 years with acute or convalescent COVID-19. For the CDR3, the DNA is TGTGCCAGCAGCCTGAGACCCGGGACACAGAGTGAAAAACTGTTTTTT. Protein: CASSLRPGTQSEKLFF.